Described below is a single T cell receptor (beta chain) sequence and its context. Antigen: not known. The entry originates in a study of T cell repertoires in cytomegalovirus infection. There are 12 residues in the CDR3. Germline V lookup: CDR1 LNHDA, CDR2 SQIVND (reference sequence). Trimming pared 5 bases from V and 5 bases from J, leaving 7 bases between. Study conclusions and caveats: The study found HLA-C-restricted CMV-specific TCR beta clonotypes dominating the ex vivo response.

TCRdb independently ran MiXCR on the reads; one entry per CDR3 protein. The sample has around 770,000 distinct CDR3 sequences, roughly 29% seen once; the top ten hold around 13%. Sequenced here: cultured CD8+ T cells from PBMCs, sampled from culture after CMV antigen stimulation. The chain combines TRBV19 with TRBJ2-1; weak D call: TRBD1 (5 bases). The TCR was taken from a human donor in good health (CMV status not recorded). Some clones in this sample may be carry-over from other donors' samples. CDR3 DNA sequence: TGTGCCAGTAGTGCCAGGGACAATGAGCAGTTCTTC. It yields the protein CASSARDNEQFF. Combining the CDR3 with reference TRBV19 and TRBJ2-1 gives the whole variable domain DGGITQSPKYLFRKEGQNVTLSCEQNLNHDAMYWYRQDPGQGLRLIYYSQIVNDFQKGDIAEGYSVSREKKESFPLTVTSAQKNPTAFYLCASSARDNEQFFGPGTRLTVL.